This is a list of T cell receptor beta chains from one sample in a study of monozygotic twins with inflammatory bowel disease. No DNA is given; TCRdb re-called the 5' RACE reads and lists each CDR3 protein once. Here the sample table reports tens of thousands of distinct CDR3 sequences. Sequencing input: blood. The receptors stem from a human donor with ulcerative colitis or Crohn's disease, or a healthy co-twin of an affected twin (not recorded which). The CDR3 runs from the conserved cysteine through the conserved F or W.

j_call | v_call | cdr3_aa
TRBJ1-1 | TRBV16 | CASSQGTAEAFF
TRBJ2-2 | TRBV7-6 | CASSLSRRKAGGSGGELFF
TRBJ2-7 | TRBV5-5 | CASSETSYEQYF
TRBJ1-3 | TRBV5-1 | CASSLAGQGGNTIYF
TRBJ2-7 | TRBV7-9 | CASSLTGQAYEQYF
TRBJ1-5 | TRBV24-1 | CATSAGGVGQPQHF
TRBJ1-1 | TRBV27 | CASSSPGTVNTEAFF
TRBJ2-1 | TRBV12-3/TRBV12-4 | CASSAGGLLYNEQFF
TRBJ2-2 | TRBV15 | CATSRESGGGELFF
TRBJ2-6 | TRBV2 | CASRLMEYIGPTSSGANVLTF
TRBJ1-1 | TRBV5-1 | CASSLGGPPMNTEAFF
TRBJ1-2 | TRBV20-1 | CSAPRRGPADYGYTF
TRBJ1-2 | TRBV7-9 | CASSPPTDLYGYTF
TRBJ1-2 | TRBV3-1 | CASSPGGWLDGYGYTF
TRBJ2-3 | TRBV7-9 | CASSFSASTDTQYF
TRBJ2-1 | TRBV15 | CATSIGGGIVNNEQFF
TRBJ1-4 | TRBV2 | CASSDWGLMGKKLFF
TRBJ2-3 | TRBV29-1 | CSVEDYRTGVNTQYF
TRBJ1-6 | TRBV12-3/TRBV12-4 | CASSRGRAYSHSPLHF
TRBJ1-5 | TRBV12-3/TRBV12-4 | CASSPSGTGYQPQHF
TRBJ2-1 | TRBV12-3/TRBV12-4 | CASRDYSGNEQFF
TRBJ2-7 | TRBV5-1 | CASSPRQGAALIYEQYF
TRBJ1-6 | TRBV7-8 | CASSPRQENLYNSPLHF
TRBJ2-5 | TRBV10-3 | CAISDSGTSGAGTQYF
TRBJ1-5 | TRBV12-3/TRBV12-4 | CASSGTGGNQPQHF
TRBJ1-5 | TRBV7-8 | CASSITGLGEPRHF
TRBJ2-7 | TRBV18 | CASSPLATRDGKQYF
TRBJ1-1 | TRBV19 | CASKRGWEDTEAFF
TRBJ2-3 | TRBV7-9 | CASSPKDTQYF
TRBJ1-6 | TRBV18 | CASKKVTGENSPLHF
TRBJ1-1 | TRBV2 | CASRGPVHGQAFF
TRBJ2-6 | TRBV12-3/TRBV12-4 | CASTRVAGANVLTF
TRBJ2-7 | TRBV10-3 | CAISELRGGLETYEQYF
TRBJ1-1 | TRBV5-5 | CASSRRAQMNTEAFF
TRBJ2-7 | TRBV7-8 | CASSLDFGGGYEQYF
TRBJ2-4 | TRBV25-1 | CASGSTGLTLNIQYF
TRBJ2-3 | TRBV6-4 | CASSERAGNTDTQYF
TRBJ2-4 | TRBV12-3/TRBV12-4 | CASSLEAKNIQYF
TRBJ2-1 | TRBV12-3/TRBV12-4 | CASSLGTSFQFF
TRBJ2-1 | TRBV7-8 | CASSLRETYNEQFF
TRBJ2-5 | TRBV20-1 | CSARDVRVETQYF
TRBJ2-3 | TRBV29-1 | CSAGTGNTDTQYF
TRBJ2-7 | TRBV27 | CASSSPRGTSYEQYF